Below, 21 T cell receptor beta chains from the same sample are listed, as sequenced in a study of blood T cell repertoires in COVID-19. Repertoires were generated with immunoSEQ multiplex PCR, while TCRdb's copy carries only in-frame clones and drops some. The sample yields about 200,000 clones, 86% seen once. The sequenced material came from PBMCs or T cells enriched from blood (not recorded which). The receptors come from a man aged 35-49 years with acute COVID-19.

This clone has a single count. V usage is TRBV7-2 and J usage is TRBJ2-7; 8 bases map to TRBD1. The CDR3 consists of 14 residues. V lost 1 base and J lost 4; bases outside the gene matches: 3. Germline V lookup: CDR1 SGHTA, CDR2 FQGNSA. The CDR3 spells CASSLDQGAYEQYF. CDR3 bases: TGTGCCAGCAGCTTAGATCAGGGGGCTTACGAGCAGTACTTC.

This sequence joins TRBV19 and TRBJ2-7; 13 positions match TRBD2. Germline loops: CDR1 LNHDA, CDR2 SQIVND (reference sequence). This CDR3 contains 16 residues. V was clipped by 4 bases and J by 6 bases; unmatched bases: 9. The CDR3 sequence: CASSTTGLAGEGEQYF. For the CDR3, the DNA is TGTGCCAGTAGTACGACCGGACTAGCGGGAGAGGGCGAGCAGTACTTC.

V and J are TRBV5-8 and TRBJ2-7, with D perhaps TRBD2 (5 bases). CDR3 size: 12 residues. In germline, CDR1 is SGHTS, CDR2 YDEGEE. V shed 2 bases and J shed 6 bases, with 9 bases lying between them. CDR3 sequence reads: CASSLSGIEQYF. Written as DNA, the CDR3 is TGTGCCAGCAGCTTATCGGGGATCGAGCAGTACTTC. Full variable domain (remainder filled in from reference TRBV5-8 and TRBJ2-7): EAGVTQSPTHLIKTRGQQATLRCSPISGHTSVYWYQQALGLGLQFLLWYDEGEERNRGNFPPRFSGRQFPNYSSELNVNALELEDSALYLCASSLSGIEQYFGPGTRLTVT.

This clone was counted between two and nine times. The rearrangement links TRBV30 to TRBJ1-2; D is possibly TRBD1 (5 bases). Germline V CDR1 and CDR2: GTSNPN, SVGIG (reference sequence). This CDR3 is 11 amino acids long. V lost 0 bases to trimming and J lost 9 bases, with 8 bases between them. The CDR3 DNA sequence: TGTGCCTGGAGTGTAGGGGTCAGCTACACCTTC. This sequence encodes CAWSVGVSYTF.

The gene calls are TRBV5-1 and TRBJ2-2; 9 nucleotides align to TRBD2. V was clipped by 0 bases and J by 7 bases; unmatched bases: 7. CDR1 is SGHRS and CDR2 is YFSETQ in the germline V gene. The length of the CDR3 is 16 residues. CDR3 amino acids: CASSLEAAGGVGELFF. CDR3 bases: TGCGCCAGCAGCTTGGAGGCGGCGGGAGGGGTCGGGGAGCTGTTTTTT.

This clone has a single count. This chain joins TRBV5-1 and TRBJ2-7, with 13 bases identical to TRBD2. The germline CDR1 and CDR2 sequences are SGHRS and YFSETQ. The CDR3 has 15 amino acids. V gave up 4 bases and J gave up 4 bases; unmatched junction bases: 5. The CDR3 reads CASSLGTSGIYEQYF. The CDR3 coding sequence is TGCGCCAGCAGCCTTGGGACTAGCGGGATATACGAGCAGTACTTC.

This clone was picked up one time. This CDR3 is CATSSFRGTYEQYF. Here the CDR3 DNA reads TGTGCCACCAGCAGTTTCCGGGGAACCTACGAGCAGTACTTC. The chain employs TRBV15 and TRBJ2-7; D might be TRBD2 (5 bases). CDR1 is LNHNV, CDR2 YYDKDF, per germline (reference sequence). This CDR3 spans 14 amino acids. V gave up 3 bases and J gave up 2 bases, with 11 bases separating them.

The genes are TRBV5-1 and TRBJ2-7, with D perhaps TRBD2 (6 bases). V was cut by 1 base and J by 1 base, with 9 bases left in between. Germline CDR1 and CDR2: SGHRS and YFSETQ. The CDR3 runs to 14 residues. In DNA, the CDR3 is TGCGCCAGCAGCTTGTACGGGGGATCCTACGAGCAGTACTTC. As protein: CASSLYGGSYEQYF.

This chain uses TRBV27 with TRBJ2-1, with 10 bases matching TRBD1. The CDR3 consists of 15 residues. Germline lookup yields CDR1 MNHEY and CDR2 SMNVEV (reference sequence). With 5 bases clipped from V and 9 bases from J, the junction kept 10 bases outside the gene matches. CDR3 amino acids: CASSIRDRGGSEQFF. The DNA of the CDR3 is TGTGCCAGCAGTATCCGGGACAGGGGAGGAAGTGAGCAGTTCTTC.

This clone was picked up one time. The chain combines TRBV4-1 with TRBJ1-1, with TRBD1 as a possible D gene (6 bases). Between the trimmed V and J ends, which lost 0 bases and 5 bases, there was a span of 13 bases. Germline V gene sequence: CDR1 MGHRA, CDR2 YSYEKL. The length of the CDR3 is 15 residues. CDR3 protein: CASSQEQRGWTEAFF. CDR3 sequence (DNA): TGCGCCAGCAGCCAAGAACAAAGGGGGTGGACTGAAGCTTTCTTT.

The V and J genes are TRBV9 and TRBJ2-1, with 7 positions matching TRBD2. Germline lookup yields CDR1 SGDLS and CDR2 YYNGEE. The CDR3 is made up of 16 amino acids. The V segment lost 3 bases and the J segment 8 bases; nucleotides outside the gene matches: 14. CDR3 in amino acids: CASSARGSGLGYEQFF. The DNA for the CDR3 is TGTGCCAGCAGCGCGCGGGGGAGCGGATTAGGGTATGAGCAGTTCTTC.

The chain uses TRBV7-3 and TRBJ1-2; 7 bases are a match to TRBD1. The CDR3 runs to 15 residues. In germline, CDR1 is SGHTA, CDR2 FQGTGA. Unmatched junction bases numbered 13, after V lost 4 bases and J lost 8 bases. CDR3 in DNA: TGTGCCAGCAGCTCTTTCCCGACAGGGCTCCAAGGCTACACCTTC. Translating gives CASSSFPTGLQGYTF.

The rearrangement links TRBV7-3 to TRBJ2-1, with D perhaps matching TRBD2 (6 bases). Trimming left V 2 bases short and J 4 bases short, with 12 bases between. The CDR3 totals 15 residues. Germline V gene data show CDR1 as SGHTA and CDR2 as FQGTGA. CDR3 in amino acids: CASSLVVAAYNEQFF. As DNA, the CDR3 is TGTGCCAGCAGCTTAGTCGTAGCGGCTTACAATGAGCAGTTCTTC. Looking up the rest from reference TRBV7-3 and TRBJ2-1 gives the full variable domain: GAGVSQTPSNKVTEKGKYVELRCDPISGHTALYWYRQSLGQGPEFLIYFQGTGAADDSGLPNDRFFAVRPEGSVSTLKIQRTERGDSAVYLCASSLVVAAYNEQFFGPGTRLTVL.

The chain combines TRBV7-2 with TRBJ2-7; the match to TRBD2 covers 7 bases. There are 16 residues in the CDR3. Germline V gene lookup returns CDR1 SGHTA and CDR2 FQGNSA. V was pared by 2 bases and J by 4 bases, with 11 bases of the junction left unmatched. This chain's CDR3 is CASSLRSRSSGYEQYF. CDR3 DNA: TGTGCCAGCAGCTTACGCTCCCGGAGTAGCGGGTACGAGCAGTACTTC.

The chain uses TRBV28 and TRBJ1-4; D remains ambiguous. With 5 bases removed from V and 7 bases from J, the gap between germline ends came to 14 bases. The CDR3 extends over 14 amino acids. Looked up from germline, CDR1 is MDHEN and CDR2 is SYDVKM. Here the CDR3 DNA reads TGTGCCAGCAGTAGGAGGGTTAGAAGTGAAAAACTGTTTTTT. Translation: CASSRRVRSEKLFF.

This clone was seen a single time. The chain joins TRBV29-1 to TRBJ2-1; no definite D call. V was trimmed by 6 bases and J by 1 base, leaving 10 bases between them. The CDR3 is 13 residues long. Germline V gene sequence: CDR1 SQVTM, CDR2 ANQGSEA. CDR3 sequence: CSVTPASYNEQFF. The CDR3 DNA is TGCAGCGTGACCCCAGCGTCCTACAATGAGCAGTTCTTC.

The chain recombines TRBV5-6 with TRBJ2-7; D is perhaps TRBD1 (5 bases). Germline values: CDR1 SGHDT, CDR2 YYEEEE. The CDR3 spans 14 residues. The V and J ends lost 1 base and 3 bases respectively, with 11 bases between them. CDR3 bases: TGTGCCAGCAGCTTGAGACAGCTCCTCTACGAGCAGTACTTC. Protein: CASSLRQLLYEQYF.

The CDR3 coding sequence is TGTGCCAGCAGCCAACGGGGGTTAGGGTTAGACATTCAGTACTTC. This gives the protein CASSQRGLGLDIQYF. The V call is TRBV7-8, the J call TRBJ2-4, with a possible D match to TRBD2 (6 bases). Trimming pared 5 bases from V and 8 bases from J, leaving 19 bases between. Germline CDR1 is SGHVS and CDR2 is FQNEAQ. The CDR3 spans 15 residues.

The chain employs TRBV2 and TRBJ2-5; 7 bases fit TRBD1. V dropped 6 bases and J dropped 3; count of bases not matched to a gene: 7. Germline CDR1 and CDR2: SNHLY and FYNNEI. This CDR3 region has 14 residues. The CDR3 is CASSPTGVEETQYF. In DNA form, the CDR3 reads TGTGCCAGCAGCCCAACAGGGGTGGAAGAGACCCAGTACTTC.

In its sample, this clone was seen once. The V gene is TRBV27, the J gene TRBJ2-3; the D is unclear. V lost 0 bases and J lost 3, with 4 bases in between. The CDR3 loop spans 13 amino acids. Germline values: CDR1 MNHEY, CDR2 SMNVEV (reference sequence). The CDR3 nucleotides are TGTGCCAGCAGTTTATCGTATACAGATACGCAGTATTTT. Protein sequence: CASSLSYTDTQYF.

This clone is a singleton in its sample. The chain combines TRBV9 with TRBJ2-5; 8 bases fit TRBD2. V shed 4 bases, J shed 2 bases, and the junction held 7 bases outside the gene matches. Germline loops: CDR1 SGDLS, CDR2 YYNGEE. The CDR3 is made up of 15 amino acids. The CDR3 is CASSTPSGLQETQYF. In DNA, the CDR3 is TGTGCCAGCAGCACCCCTAGCGGGCTTCAAGAGACCCAGTACTTC.